This record concerns one T cell receptor (beta chain) sequence. It is unclear where the CDR3 begins or ends on the DNA, so no DNA is shown, and the CDR3 is as TCRdb lists it. The data derive from a study of blood T cell repertoires in COVID-19. Study context: The samples span acute and convalescent COVID-19 from the United States, Italy and Spain. PBMCs, B-cell-depleted T cells, or T cells were the source of the cDNA or gDNA that made up the material.

Germline V lookup: CDR1 MNHNS, CDR2 SASEGT. The CDR3 has 15 residues if both end residues are counted. The table came from immunoSEQ multiplex PCR; TCRdb's copy has only in-frame clones and leaves some out. The sample has about 150,000 clones; approximately 86% are singletons. What was sequenced was peripheral blood. The clonotype originates from a man between 60 and 75 years old with COVID-19, enrolled during active disease. V and J are TRBV6-1 and TRBJ1-3. The CDR3: CASSSSGRAGNTIYF.